Following are 13 T cell receptor beta chains from one sample sequenced in a study of tumor and adjacent non-tumor tissue in lung cancer. The library came from three nested PCR rounds adapted from ARM-PCR protocols. TCRdb analysed the multiplex PCR reads with MiXCR anew, one entry per CDR3 protein. This table has fewer than 150,000 distinct CDR3 sequences, about 71% appearing once. RNA was extracted from bulk tissue without any cell sorting. Sequenced: lung tumor tissue. These receptors came from a man in his fifties or sixties with small cell lung cancer.

V gene TRBV6-1 combines with J gene TRBJ2-1; D gene unclear. There are 16 residues in the CDR3. V lost 4 bases to trimming and J lost 8 bases, with 21 bases between them. Germline lookup yields CDR1 MNHNS and CDR2 SASEGT. The CDR3 nucleotides are TGTGCCAGCAGTGGGGTGTCACCAGTCTCGGGCGATGAGCAGTTCTTC. Translating it yields CASSGVSPVSGDEQFF.

This clonotype was counted at least ten times. The chain joins TRBV6-2 or TRBV6-3 to TRBJ2-1; maybe TRBD1 (6 bases). This CDR3 comprises 18 residues. Germline loops: CDR1 MNHEY, CDR2 SVGEGT. V dropped 5 bases and J dropped 4 bases, with 24 bases sitting between them. CDR3 sequence: CASSPRPQGSRVYNEQFF. The CDR3 DNA reads TGTGCCAGCAGTCCCCGCCCACAGGGTAGTAGGGTTTACAATGAGCAGTTCTTC.

The chain employs TRBV6-5 and TRBJ1-5; D is perhaps TRBD1 (5 bases). V was trimmed by 5 bases and J by 9 bases, leaving 14 bases between them. The CDR3 totals 13 residues. Germline V gene lookup returns CDR1 MNHEY and CDR2 SVGAGI. CDR3 nucleotide sequence: TGTGCCAGCAGTATACAGGAGCGAGGGCCCCAGCATTTT. This sequence encodes CASSIQERGPQHF.

With respect to this clonotype: An end of the junction differs from the germline gene, which may be a read error. The V call is TRBV11-3, the J call TRBJ1-6; 9 nucleotides line up with TRBD1. The CDR3 runs 20 residues. Germline V gene sequence: CDR1 SGHNT, CDR2 YENEEA. The CDR3 reads CASNQHRDRVSTRTNSPLHF. The CDR3 nucleotides read TGTGCAAGCAACCAGCACCGGGACAGGGTCTCCACTCGAACAAATTCACCTCTCCACTTT.

In regard to this clonotype: No conserved phenylalanine or tryptophan is present at the end of the CDR3, so a read error is the likely explanation. V gene TRBV11-2 combines with J gene TRBJ2-3; D uncertain. The V gene's germline CDR1 is SGHAT and CDR2 FQNNGV. This CDR3 is 13 amino acids long. Here the CDR3 DNA reads TGTGCCAGTAGCTTATCTCGCACAGATACGCAGTATTCT. It yields the protein CASSLSRTDTQYS.

This clonotype was detected a few times. The chain couples TRBV20-1 to TRBJ2-5; 8 bases fit TRBD1. The germline CDR1 and CDR2 sequences are DFQATT and SNEGSKA (reference sequence). The CDR3 runs to 13 residues. The junction had 5 bases not matched to a gene; V was cut back by 3 bases and J by 5 bases. The CDR3 DNA reads as TGCAGTGCTAGGGACAGGGCTCTGGAGACCCAGTACTTC. Protein sequence: CSARDRALETQYF.

There are a few counts of this clonotype. The rearrangement uses TRBV6-1 and TRBJ2-2; weak D call: TRBD2 (6 bases). The CDR3 has 14 residues. The V end lost 6 bases, the J end lost 1 base, and 9 bases lay between the germline ends. CDR1 and CDR2 (germline): MNHNS, SASEGT. The CDR3 DNA reads as TGTGCCAGCAGGCTAGCGCAGAACACCGGGGAGCTGTTTTTT. Amino acids: CASRLAQNTGELFF.

The chain joins TRBV6-5 to TRBJ1-1; D may be TRBD1 (5 bases). This CDR3 is 15 amino acids long. Germline V gene lookup returns CDR1 MNHEY and CDR2 SVGAGI. The CDR3 DNA reads as TGTACTAGTCTGGGGATAGGGTGGGGCGACACTGAAGCTTTCTTT. Protein product: CTSLGIGWGDTEAFF.

This clonotype has a single count. The genes are TRBV7-3 and TRBJ2-2, with 13 bases that match TRBD2. The germline gives CDR1 SGHTA, CDR2 FQGTGA. J lost 7 bases, V lost 5 bases, and 7 bases had no gene match. This CDR3 is built from 16 residues. As DNA, the CDR3 is TGTGCCAGCAGCCGCGGACTAGCGGGAGTTGACGGGGAGCTGTTTTTT. As protein: CASSRGLAGVDGELFF.

This clonotype was seen more than once but under ten times. The chain couples TRBV19 to TRBJ2-5; 8 positions agree with TRBD2. Germline V gene data show CDR1 as LNHDA and CDR2 as SQIVND (reference sequence). The CDR3 has 14 amino acids. The junction had 5 bases not matched to a gene; V was cut back by 4 bases and J by 4 bases. The CDR3 DNA sequence: TGTGCCAGTAGTAGAGCGGGAGTTGCAGAGACCCAGTACTTC. It translates to CASSRAGVAETQYF.

The chain is built from TRBV11-1 and TRBJ2-6, with D uncertain. The V end was cut by 6 bases, the J end by 5 bases, with 17 bases between. CDR1 is SGHAT, CDR2 FQDESV, per germline (reference sequence). This CDR3 comprises 16 residues. The CDR3 spells CASSQTTWSWANVLTF. CDR3 bases: TGTGCCAGCAGTCAAACGACGTGGTCTTGGGCCAACGTCCTGACTTTC. Full variable domain (rest looked up from reference TRBV11-1 and TRBJ2-6): EAEVAQSPRYKITEKSQAVAFWCDPISGHATLYWYRQILGQGPELLVQFQDESVVDDSQLPKDRFSAERLKGVDSTLKIQPAELGDSAMYLCASSQTTWSWANVLTFGAGSRLTVL.

This clonotype came up a few times. The chain recombines TRBV29-1 with TRBJ2-1; 8 nucleotides line up with TRBD1. Germline V gene data show CDR1 as SQVTM and CDR2 as ANQGSEA. The CDR3 spans 12 residues. V lost 5 bases to trimming and J lost 8 bases; unmatched junction nucleotides: 5. The CDR3 DNA follows: TGCAGCGTTCGGGACAGGCGTGATGAGCAGTTCTTC. Translated: CSVRDRRDEQFF.

This sequence joins TRBV11-2 and TRBJ2-3; D uncertain. The V and J ends lost 5 bases and 2 bases respectively, with 11 bases between them. This CDR3 has 14 residues. Germline CDR1 SGHAT, CDR2 FQNNGV. The CDR3 DNA is TGTGCCAGCAGCCCGTCGCTATCCACAGATACGCAGTATTTT. This translates into CASSPSLSTDTQYF.